Following are 13 T cell receptor beta chains from one sample sequenced in a study of shared clonotypes between healthy human individuals. Only CD45RO-negative cells positively selected for CCR7 counted as naive CD8 cells, so terminally differentiated effector memory CD45RA+ cells were excluded. Sequenced by immunoSEQ multiplex PCR; TCRdb stores in-frame clones only, minus some. The top ten clones hold 20% to 25% of a sample with about 700,000 clones, roughly 94% of them seen once. Material for sequencing was naive CD8+ T cells sorted from blood. Source of these receptors: a man aged 25 to 45 in good health.

The rearrangement links TRBV7-9 to TRBJ2-1; D call uncertain. Per germline, CDR1 SEHNR and CDR2 FQNEAQ (reference sequence). There are 18 residues in the CDR3. V shed 6 bases and J shed 0 bases, with 21 bases lying between them. DNA for the CDR3: TGTGCCAGCAGAACCCCCGCGTTGGGAATAAGCTCCTACAATGAGCAGTTCTTC. It specifies CASRTPALGISSYNEQFF.

A word on this clone: This sample also contains other DNA sequences that code for the same CDR3. The gene calls are TRBV15 and TRBJ2-7; TRBD2 is a possible D gene (5 bases). Germline CDR1 is LNHNV and CDR2 is YYDKDF (reference sequence). Between the trimmed V and J ends, which lost 1 base and 2 bases, there was a span of 6 bases. CDR3 length: 13 amino acids. The CDR3 nucleotides are TGTGCCACCAGCAGAGGAGGGACCTACGAGCAGTACTTC. Amino acid sequence: CATSRGGTYEQYF. Combining the CDR3 with reference TRBV15 and TRBJ2-7 gives the whole variable domain DAMVIQNPRYQVTQFGKPVTLSCSQTLNHNVMYWYQQKSSQAPKLLFHYYDKDFNNEADTPDNFQSRRPNTSFCFLDIRSPGLGDTAMYLCATSRGGTYEQYFGPGTRLTVT.

The chain recombines TRBV28 with TRBJ2-4; D remains unclear. The CDR3 is made up of 14 amino acids. CDR1 and CDR2 (germline): MDHEN, SYDVKM. V was trimmed by 2 bases and J by 3 bases, leaving 8 bases between them. CDR3 sequence: CASSLNAVKNIQYF. For the CDR3, the DNA is TGTGCCAGCAGTTTAAACGCGGTCAAAAACATTCAGTACTTC.

The V call is TRBV11-1, the J call TRBJ2-7; D is unclear. The CDR3 totals 14 residues. CDR1 and CDR2 (germline): SGHAT, FQDESV (reference sequence). V gave up 1 base and J gave up 3 bases, with 10 bases separating them. The CDR3 bases are TGTGCCAGCAGCTTAGGCGTCGGAGACTACGAGCAGTACTTC. It encodes CASSLGVGDYEQYF.

The chain has TRBV7-8 and TRBJ2-7; no reliable D call. CDR3 length equals 13 residues. Germline loops: CDR1 SGHVS, CDR2 FQNEAQ. Trimming shortened V by 4 bases and J by 5 bases, and 12 bases separated the two germline ends. This CDR3 reads CASSSTSMNEQYF. The CDR3 DNA reads as TGTGCCAGCAGCTCAACTTCGATGAACGAGCAGTACTTC. The full variable domain, its missing parts supplied by reference TRBV7-8 and TRBJ2-7, is GAGVSQSPRYKVAKRGQDVALRCDPISGHVSLFWYQQALGQGPEFLTYFQNEAQLDKSGLPSDRFFAERPEGSVSTLKIQRTQQEDSAVYLCASSSTSMNEQYFGPGTRLTVT.

This clone appeared once. The V call is TRBV27, the J call TRBJ2-7; D gene uncertain. CDR3 size: 14 residues. Trimming removed 3 bases from V and 3 bases from J, with 12 bases in between. CDR1 and CDR2 from the germline V gene are MNHEY and SMNVEV (reference sequence). The CDR3 loop is CASSFSISGYEQYF. The CDR3 bases are TGTGCCAGCAGTTTTTCCATTTCCGGCTACGAGCAGTACTTC.

This chain connects TRBV29-1 to TRBJ2-3; no definite D call. CDR1 is SQVTM and CDR2 is ANQGSEA in the germline V gene. The length of the CDR3 is 11 residues. Trimming pared 2 bases from V and 14 bases from J, leaving 14 bases between. For the CDR3, the DNA is TGCAGCGTTGAAAGGGATGGGCTGCCGTATTTT. Protein: CSVERDGLPYF.

The V gene is TRBV27, the J gene TRBJ1-5; TRBD1 might be the D (6 bases). The germline V and J ends were trimmed by 3 bases and 11 bases, with 20 bases remaining between them. CDR3 length: 15 amino acids. Germline CDR1 is MNHEY and CDR2 is SMNVEV (reference sequence). The CDR3 DNA reads TGTGCCAGCAGTTTCAGGGCAGGGGCCTTTGAGGCCCAGCATTTT. Translating gives CASSFRAGAFEAQHF.

This rearrangement joins TRBV11-2 to TRBJ1-5; D possibly corresponds to TRBD1 (6 bases). Germline-derived CDR1 and CDR2 are SGHAT and FQNNGV. This CDR3 has 15 residues. The V gene lost 3 bases and the J gene lost 2 bases, with 11 bases spanning the gap. CDR3 DNA sequence: TGTGCCAGCAGCTTTGGCAGGGGTGGCAATCAGCCCCAGCATTTT. Residues: CASSFGRGGNQPQHF.

This chain joins TRBV19 and TRBJ2-2; 7 bases agree with TRBD2. With 1 base clipped from V and 3 bases from J, the junction kept 2 bases outside the gene matches. This CDR3 is 15 amino acids long. CDR1 is LNHDA, CDR2 SQIVND, per germline (reference sequence). CDR3 sequence (DNA): TGTGCCAGTAGTATAGGTAGCGGGTACACCGGGGAGCTGTTTTTT. It is translated as CASSIGSGYTGELFF. Based on the CDR3 plus reference TRBV19 and TRBJ2-2, the full variable domain is DGGITQSPKYLFRKEGQNVTLSCEQNLNHDAMYWYRQDPGQGLRLIYYSQIVNDFQKGDIAEGYSVSREKKESFPLTVTSAQKNPTAFYLCASSIGSGYTGELFFGEGSRLTVL.

This chain joins TRBV19 and TRBJ1-5, with D maybe TRBD1 (5 bases). Germline CDR1 reads LNHDA; CDR2 reads SQIVND (reference sequence). The CDR3 covers 16 residues. Trimming pared 5 bases from V and 1 base from J, leaving 15 bases between. CDR3 bases: TGTGCCAGTAGTTCCGGCAAATGGGGGAGCAATCAGCCCCAGCATTTT. Protein: CASSSGKWGSNQPQHF. Filled out from reference TRBV19 and TRBJ1-5, the complete variable domain reads DGGITQSPKYLFRKEGQNVTLSCEQNLNHDAMYWYRQDPGQGLRLIYYSQIVNDFQKGDIAEGYSVSREKKESFPLTVTSAQKNPTAFYLCASSSGKWGSNQPQHFGDGTRLSIL.

The chain uses TRBV27 and TRBJ1-1; D not resolved. Germline CDR1 is MNHEY and CDR2 is SMNVEV (reference sequence). V gave up 2 bases and J gave up 1 base, with 5 bases separating them. This CDR3 region has 13 residues. The CDR3 sequence is CASSLEENTEAFF. For the CDR3, the DNA is TGTGCCAGCAGTTTAGAGGAGAACACTGAAGCTTTCTTT.

This clone has just one count. The V gene is TRBV28, the J gene TRBJ1-3; D possibly corresponds to TRBD1 (6 bases). V lost 2 bases and J lost 4, with 15 bases in between. The CDR3 extends over 16 amino acids. The germline V gene has CDR1 MDHEN and CDR2 SYDVKM. This CDR3 is CASSLGAQGVGNTIYF. The CDR3 DNA sequence: TGTGCCAGCAGTTTAGGGGCACAGGGAGTCGGAAACACCATATATTTT.